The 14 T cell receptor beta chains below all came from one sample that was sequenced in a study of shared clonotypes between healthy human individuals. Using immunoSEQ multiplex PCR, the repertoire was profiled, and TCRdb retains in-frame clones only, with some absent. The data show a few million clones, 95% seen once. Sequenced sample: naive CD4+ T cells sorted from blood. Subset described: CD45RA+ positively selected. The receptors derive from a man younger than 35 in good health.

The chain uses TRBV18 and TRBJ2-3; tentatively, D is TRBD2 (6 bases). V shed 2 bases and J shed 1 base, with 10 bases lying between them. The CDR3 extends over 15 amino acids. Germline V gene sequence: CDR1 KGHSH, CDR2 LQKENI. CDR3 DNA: TGTGCCAGCTCACCAGGGGGGATCGGCACAGATACGCAGTATTTT. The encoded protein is CASSPGGIGTDTQYF.

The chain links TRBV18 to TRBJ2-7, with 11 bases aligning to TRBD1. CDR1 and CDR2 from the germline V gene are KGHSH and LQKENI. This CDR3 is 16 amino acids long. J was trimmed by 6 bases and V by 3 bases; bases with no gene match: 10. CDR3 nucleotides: TGTGCCAGCTCACCGACGATTGCGGGACAGGGGGTCGAGCAGTACTTC. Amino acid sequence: CASSPTIAGQGVEQYF.

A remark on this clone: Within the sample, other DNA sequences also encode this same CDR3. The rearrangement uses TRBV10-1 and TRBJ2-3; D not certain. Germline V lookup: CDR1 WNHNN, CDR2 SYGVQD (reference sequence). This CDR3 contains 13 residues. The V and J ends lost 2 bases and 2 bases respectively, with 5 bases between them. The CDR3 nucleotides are TGCGCCAGCAGTGAGGGCTTCACAGATACGCAGTATTTT. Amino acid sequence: CASSEGFTDTQYF.

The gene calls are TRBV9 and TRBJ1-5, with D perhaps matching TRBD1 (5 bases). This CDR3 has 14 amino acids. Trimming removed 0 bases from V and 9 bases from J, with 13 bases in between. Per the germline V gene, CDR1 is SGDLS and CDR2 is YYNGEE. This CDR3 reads CASSVGQGLTPQHF. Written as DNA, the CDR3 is TGTGCCAGCAGCGTAGGGCAGGGCTTGACGCCCCAGCATTTT.

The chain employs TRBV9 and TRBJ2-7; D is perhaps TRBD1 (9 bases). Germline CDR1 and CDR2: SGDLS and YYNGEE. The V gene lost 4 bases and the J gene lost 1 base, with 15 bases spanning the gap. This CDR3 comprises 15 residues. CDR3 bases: TGTGCCAGCAGCCGGGAGGGACAGGGTTCCTACGAGCAGTACTTC. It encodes CASSREGQGSYEQYF.

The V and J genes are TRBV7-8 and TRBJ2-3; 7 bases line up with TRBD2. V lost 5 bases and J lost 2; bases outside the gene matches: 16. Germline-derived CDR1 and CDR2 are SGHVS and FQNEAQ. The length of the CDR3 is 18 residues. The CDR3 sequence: CASSVGTAGVQTTDTQYF. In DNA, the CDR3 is TGTGCCAGCAGCGTCGGGACTGCGGGAGTCCAAACCACAGATACGCAGTATTTT.

CDR3 region: CAWSRAVQETQYF. DNA of the CDR3: TGTGCCTGGAGTCGGGCAGTTCAAGAGACCCAGTACTTC. The gene calls are TRBV30 and TRBJ2-5; D is ambiguous. CDR3 length equals 13 residues. Trimming cost V 2 bases and J 2 bases, with 9 bases left between them. Germline V CDR1 and CDR2: GTSNPN, SVGIG (reference sequence).

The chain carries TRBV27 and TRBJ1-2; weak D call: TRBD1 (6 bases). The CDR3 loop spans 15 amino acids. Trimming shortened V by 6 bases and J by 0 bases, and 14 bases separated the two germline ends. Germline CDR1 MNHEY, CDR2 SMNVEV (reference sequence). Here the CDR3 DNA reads TGTGCCAGCAGCTACTCCCGGGGGCCTAACTATGGCTACACCTTC. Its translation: CASSYSRGPNYGYTF.

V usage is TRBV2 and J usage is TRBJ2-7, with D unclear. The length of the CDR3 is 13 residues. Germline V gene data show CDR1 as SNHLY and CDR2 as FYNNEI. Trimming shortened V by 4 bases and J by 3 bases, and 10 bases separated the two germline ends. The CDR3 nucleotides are TGTGCCAGCAGTGTACTGCAGCTCTACGAGCAGTACTTC. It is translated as CASSVLQLYEQYF.

For the CDR3, the DNA is TGTGCCAGCAGTGAATTAAGGCAGGGCGATCAGCCCCAGCATTTT. Protein sequence: CASSELRQGDQPQHF. V gene TRBV2 combines with J gene TRBJ1-5, with D maybe TRBD1 (5 bases). The length of the CDR3 is 15 residues. Germline V gives CDR1 SNHLY, CDR2 FYNNEI. Trimming removed 2 bases at V and 5 bases at J, with 13 bases between.

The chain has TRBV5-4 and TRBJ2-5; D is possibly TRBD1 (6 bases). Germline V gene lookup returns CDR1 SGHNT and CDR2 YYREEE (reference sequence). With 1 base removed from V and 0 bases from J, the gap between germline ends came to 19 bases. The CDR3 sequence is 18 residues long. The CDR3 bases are TGTGCCAGCAGCTTGAAGTTGCTGCCAGGGGCACACCAAGAGACCCAGTACTTC. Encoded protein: CASSLKLLPGAHQETQYF.

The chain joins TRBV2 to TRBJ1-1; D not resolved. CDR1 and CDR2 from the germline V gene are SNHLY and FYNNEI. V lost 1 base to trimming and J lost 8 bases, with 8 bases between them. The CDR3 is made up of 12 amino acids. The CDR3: CASSEEGVEAFF. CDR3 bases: TGTGCCAGCAGTGAAGAGGGTGTGGAAGCTTTCTTT.

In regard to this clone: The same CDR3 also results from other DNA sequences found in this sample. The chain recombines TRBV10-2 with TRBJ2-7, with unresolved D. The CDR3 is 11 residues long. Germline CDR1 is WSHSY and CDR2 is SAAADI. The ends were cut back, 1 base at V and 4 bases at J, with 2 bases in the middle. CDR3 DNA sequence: TGCGCCAGCAGTGAGTTTTACGAGCAGTACTTC. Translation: CASSEFYEQYF.

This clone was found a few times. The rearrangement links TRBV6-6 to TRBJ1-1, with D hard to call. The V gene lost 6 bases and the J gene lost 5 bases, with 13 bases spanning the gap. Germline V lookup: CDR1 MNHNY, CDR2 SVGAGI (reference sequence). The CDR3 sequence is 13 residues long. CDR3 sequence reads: CASRYLRETEAFF. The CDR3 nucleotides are TGTGCCAGCAGATACCTCCGGGAGACTGAAGCTTTCTTT.